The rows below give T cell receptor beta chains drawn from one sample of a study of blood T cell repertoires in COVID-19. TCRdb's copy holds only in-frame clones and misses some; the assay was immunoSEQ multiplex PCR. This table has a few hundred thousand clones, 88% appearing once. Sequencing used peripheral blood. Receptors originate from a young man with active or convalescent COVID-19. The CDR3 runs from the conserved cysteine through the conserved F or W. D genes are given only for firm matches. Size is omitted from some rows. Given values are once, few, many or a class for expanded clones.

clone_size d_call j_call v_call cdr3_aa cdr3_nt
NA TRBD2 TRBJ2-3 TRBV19 CASREAGGANTQYF TGTGCCAGTAGGGAGGCCGGGGGGGCCAATACGCAGTATTTT
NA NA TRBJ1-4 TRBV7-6 CASSLVPSGEKLFF TGTGCCAGCAGCTTAGTTCCCTCAGGGGAAAAACTGTTTTTT
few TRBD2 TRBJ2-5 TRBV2 CASIGTSGGQETQYF TGTGCCAGCATTGGGACTAGCGGGGGACAAGAGACCCAGTACTTC
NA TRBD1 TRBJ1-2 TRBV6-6 CASRALDRINYGYTF TGTGCCAGCAGGGCCCTGGACAGGATCAACTATGGCTACACCTTC
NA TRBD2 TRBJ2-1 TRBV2 CASSSPSGSLSSYNEQFF TGTGCCAGCAGTTCGCCTAGCGGGTCGTTAAGCTCCTACAATGAGCAGTTCTTC
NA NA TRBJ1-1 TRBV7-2 CASSLDGQLSNTEAFF TGTGCCAGCAGCTTAGACGGACAGCTATCGAACACTGAAGCTTTCTTT
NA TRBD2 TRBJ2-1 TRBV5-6 CASSFLPGGEQFF TGTGCCAGCAGCTTCTTGCCGGGAGGGGAGCAGTTCTTC
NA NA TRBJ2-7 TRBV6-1 CASSEGVGGSPYEQYF TGTGCCAGCAGTGAAGGGGTTGGAGGCAGTCCCTACGAGCAGTACTTC
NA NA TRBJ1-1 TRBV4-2 CASSQVQGRNTEAFF TGTGCCAGCAGCCAAGTACAGGGACGCAACACTGAAGCTTTCTTT
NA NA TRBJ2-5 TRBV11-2 CASSLGLVETQYF TGTGCCAGCAGCTTAGGCCTAGTGGAGACCCAGTACTTC
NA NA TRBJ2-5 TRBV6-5 CASEPGGLETQYF TGTGCCAGCGAACCCGGGGGGCTGGAGACCCAGTACTTC
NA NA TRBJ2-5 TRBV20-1 CGIEVQETQYF TGCGGAATCGAGGTCCAAGAGACCCAGTACTTC
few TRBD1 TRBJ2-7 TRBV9 CASSPTGTGSSYEQYF TGTGCCAGCAGCCCCACAGGGACAGGCTCTTCCTACGAGCAGTACTTC
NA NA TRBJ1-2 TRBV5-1 CASSSALEGARGYTF TGCGCCAGCAGCTCAGCCTTGGAAGGGGCGAGAGGCTACACCTTC
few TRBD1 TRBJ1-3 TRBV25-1 CASSEKGTAGNTIYF TGTGCCAGCAGTGAAAAGGGGACAGCTGGAAACACCATATATTTT
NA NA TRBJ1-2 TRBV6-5 CATDGYGYTF TGTGCCACAGACGGGTATGGCTACACCTTC
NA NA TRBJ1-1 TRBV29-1 CSVVLQDTEAFF TGCAGCGTCGTCTTACAGGACACTGAAGCTTTCTTT
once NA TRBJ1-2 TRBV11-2 CASRSPGRENGYTF TGTGCCAGCAGATCCCCCGGGAGGGAGAATGGCTACACCTTC
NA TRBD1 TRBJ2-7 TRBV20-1 CSASTPGTGTGTVFKSEQYF TGCAGTGCTAGTACACCCGGGACAGGGACCGGAACCGTTTTTAAATCCGAGCAGTACTTC
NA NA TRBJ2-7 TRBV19 CASKSEVGSYEQYF TGTGCCAGTAAATCGGAGGTCGGCTCATACGAGCAGTACTTC
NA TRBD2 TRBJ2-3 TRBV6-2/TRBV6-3 CASSFPQRGADTQYF TGTGCCAGCAGTTTCCCCCAGCGGGGGGCAGATACGCAGTATTTT
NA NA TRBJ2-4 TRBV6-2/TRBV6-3 CASSYSSGGYIQYF TGTGCCAGCAGTTACTCGTCCGGGGGTTACATTCAGTACTTC
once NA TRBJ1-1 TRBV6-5 CASSYMAENTEAFF TGTGCCAGCAGTTACATGGCAGAGAACACTGAAGCTTTCTTT
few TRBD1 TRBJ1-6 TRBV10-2 CASSEGTGIGSPLHF TGCGCCAGCAGTGAGGGGACAGGGATAGGGTCACCCCTCCACTTT
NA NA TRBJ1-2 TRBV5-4 CASSLAPGGANYGYTF TGTGCCAGCAGCTTGGCCCCGGGAGGAGCTAACTATGGCTACACCTTC
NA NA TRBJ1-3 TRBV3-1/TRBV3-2 CASSQIQFISGNTIYF TGTGCCAGCAGCCAAATACAGTTTATCTCTGGAAACACCATATATTTT
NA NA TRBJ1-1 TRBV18 CASSNLRETEAFF TGTGCCAGCTCAAATCTCAGGGAAACTGAAGCTTTCTTT
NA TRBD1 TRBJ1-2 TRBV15 CATSRDRGTGFRYTF TGTGCCACCAGCAGAGATCGGGGGACAGGGTTTCGCTACACCTTC
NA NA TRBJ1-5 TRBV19 CASSKARGILVGNQPQHF TGTGCCAGTAGTAAGGCCAGGGGAATATTGGTTGGCAATCAGCCCCAGCATTTT
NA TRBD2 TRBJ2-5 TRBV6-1 CASSGLAGGRQETQYF TGTGCCAGCAGTGGACTAGCGGGGGGGAGACAAGAGACCCAGTACTTC
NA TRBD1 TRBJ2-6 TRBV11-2 CASSHHGRQGFSGANVLTF TGTGCCAGCAGCCATCACGGGAGACAGGGGTTTTCTGGGGCCAACGTCCTGACTTTC